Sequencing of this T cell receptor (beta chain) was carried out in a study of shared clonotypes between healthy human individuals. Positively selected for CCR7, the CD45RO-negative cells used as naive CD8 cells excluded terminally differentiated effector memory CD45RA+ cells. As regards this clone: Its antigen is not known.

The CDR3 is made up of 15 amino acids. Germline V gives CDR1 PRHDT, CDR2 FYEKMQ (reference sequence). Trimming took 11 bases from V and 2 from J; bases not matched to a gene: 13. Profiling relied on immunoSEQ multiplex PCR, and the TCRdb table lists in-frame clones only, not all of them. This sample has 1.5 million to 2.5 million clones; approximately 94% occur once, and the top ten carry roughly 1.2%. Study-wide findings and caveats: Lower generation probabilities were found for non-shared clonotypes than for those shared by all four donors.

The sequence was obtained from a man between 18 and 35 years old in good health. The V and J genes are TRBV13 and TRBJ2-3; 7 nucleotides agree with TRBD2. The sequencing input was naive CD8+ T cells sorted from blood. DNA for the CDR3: TGTGCCTCCAATGAGGGGAGGGCTCCCACAGATACGCAGTATTTT. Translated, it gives CASNEGRAPTDTQYF.